The clone carrying this TCR beta chain has just a few counts. Trimming cost V 3 bases and J 1 base, with 13 bases left between them. Germline lookup yields CDR1 SEHNR and CDR2 FQNEAQ (reference sequence). The CDR3 contains 16 residues. This specimen belongs to a study of blood T cells in healthy people across ages. Study-level background: Researchers report that template switching captured about one barcoded beta molecule per two T cells.

With a J-beta primer mix and a sample-barcoded 5' primer, a second PCR ran 7 to 11 cycles. One entry per CDR3 protein results from TCRdb running MiXCR on the 5' RACE reads. The sample includes 1 million to 1.2 million distinct CDR3 sequences, approximately 38% seen only once; the top ten take less than 15%. This receptor was identified in a man younger than 30 in good health. The sequencing input was blood. The chain joins TRBV7-9 to TRBJ2-1; D gene ambiguous. CDR3 bases: TGTGCCAGCAGCTTGCAGGCCTACCCTTCCTACAATGAGCAGTTCTTC. Encoded protein: CASSLQAYPSYNEQFF.